This T cell receptor (beta chain) was sequenced during a study of blood T cells in healthy people across ages. Overall study: Researchers report that template switching captured about one barcoded beta molecule per two T cells.

The donors, all healthy, were Caucasians living in Russia, aged roughly 6 to 90. Combining a sample-barcoded 5' primer with a J-beta primer mix, a second PCR ran for roughly 6 to 12 cycles. Each cDNA molecule was tagged by a template-switch adaptor that had 12 random nucleotides. One entry per CDR3 protein, called by TCRdb with MiXCR from the 5' RACE reads. The sample carries some 710,000 distinct CDR3 sequences, 35% to 60% recorded once. Findings and caveats of the study: Comparison with aged donors showed that long-lived donors had more naive CD4+ cells and higher diversity.

Germline V gives CDR1 SGHTA, CDR2 FQGNSA. This CDR3 has 14 residues. For this clonotype: The antigen is not known.

This clonotype was obtained from a man aged 80 or over in good health. The rearrangement links TRBV7-2 to TRBJ2-5; TRBD1 aligns across 7 bases. The DNA end is more similar to TRBJ2-7, so the J call may be wrong. Material for sequencing was blood. The CDR3 reads CASSTTGARGEQYF. In DNA form, the CDR3 reads TGTGCCAGCAGCACTACAGGGGCTCGGGGCGAGCAGTACTTC.